This T cell receptor (beta chain) was identified during a study of blood T cell repertoires in COVID-19. Study-level background: Acute and convalescent COVID-19 samples came from the United States, Italy and Spain. T cells, B-cell-depleted T cells, or PBMCs provided the cDNA or gDNA that served as material.

The protocol was immunoSEQ multiplex PCR, while the TCRdb copy is restricted to in-frame clones and leaves out a portion. The sample includes under 200,000 clones, about 87% of them seen just once. V lost 0 bases, J lost 7 bases, and 3 bases stayed unmatched. The CDR3 runs to 14 residues. Germline-derived CDR1 and CDR2 are SGHRS and YFSETQ. This sequence was found in a man aged 40-49 years with active or convalescent COVID-19. This chain links TRBV5-1 with TRBJ1-2; 10 bases fit TRBD1. The material sequenced was peripheral blood. The DNA of the CDR3 is TGCGCCAGCAGCTTGGGGGACAGGGGCTCTGGCTACACCTTC. Translating gives CASSLGDRGSGYTF.